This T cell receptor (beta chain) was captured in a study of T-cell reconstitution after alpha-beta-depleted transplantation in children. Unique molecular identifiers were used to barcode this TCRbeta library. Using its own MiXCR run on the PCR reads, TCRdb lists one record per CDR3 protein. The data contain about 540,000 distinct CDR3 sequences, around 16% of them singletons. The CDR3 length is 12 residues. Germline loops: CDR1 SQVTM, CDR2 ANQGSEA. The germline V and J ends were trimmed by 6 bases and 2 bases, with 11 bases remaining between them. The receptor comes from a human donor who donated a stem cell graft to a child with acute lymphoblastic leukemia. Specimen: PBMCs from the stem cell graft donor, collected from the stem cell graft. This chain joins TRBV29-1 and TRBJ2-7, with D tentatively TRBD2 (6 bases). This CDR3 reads CSVPGGTYEQYF. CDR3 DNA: TGCAGCGTCCCCGGAGGGACCTACGAGCAGTACTTC.